Listed here are 32 T cell receptor beta chains from one sample, sequenced in a study of cytomegalovirus exposure and HLA in healthy donors. PCR amplification relied on 60 Vbeta primers (plus 13 Jbeta primers). This table comes from immunoSEQ multiplex PCR, and its TCRdb copy is limited to in-frame clones, with some not included. Found here are around 120,000 clones, approximately 80% of them singletons; the top ten hold around 6.4%. The sequenced material came from PBMCs. Receptors originate from a woman between 35 and 50 years old in good health and CMV-seropositive.

V is TRBV6-6 and J is TRBJ1-2; 7 positions agree with TRBD1. The length of the CDR3 is 14 residues. The V gene's germline CDR1 is MNHNY and CDR2 SVGAGI (reference sequence). V lost 4 bases, J lost 4 bases, and 6 bases stayed unmatched. In DNA, the CDR3 is TGTGCCAGCAGTTCACCGGGACAGCTCTATGGCTACACCTTC. The encoded protein is CASSSPGQLYGYTF.

This clone has only a few counts. The CDR3 DNA follows: TGTGCCAGCAGTCTAGGGTCGACAGGGGCTGAAGCTTTCTTT. Protein: CASSLGSTGAEAFF. The rearrangement uses TRBV27 and TRBJ1-1, with 8 bases identical to TRBD1. The germline gives CDR1 MNHEY, CDR2 SMNVEV (reference sequence). V shed 5 bases, J shed 6 bases, and the junction held 8 bases outside the gene matches. The CDR3 contains 14 residues.

The V gene is TRBV25-1, the J gene TRBJ1-5, with D uncertain. CDR3 size: 14 residues. V was clipped by 1 base and J by 7 bases, with 11 bases between them. CDR1 and CDR2 (germline): MGHDK, SYGVNS. CDR3 region: CASSEFGEWQPQHF. The CDR3 DNA is TGTGCCAGCAGTGAATTTGGAGAATGGCAGCCCCAGCATTTT.

This sequence joins TRBV15 and TRBJ2-3, with 8 bases identical to TRBD2. Germline CDR1 and CDR2: LNHNV and YYDKDF (reference sequence). The CDR3 contains 15 residues. The junction had 9 bases not matched to a gene; V was cut back by 6 bases and J by 4 bases. For the CDR3, the DNA is TGTGCCACCAGTCAGAATAGCGGGACGGCAGATACGCAGTATTTT. Its translation is CATSQNSGTADTQYF.

The chain recombines TRBV6-1 with TRBJ1-5; weak D call: TRBD1 (6 bases). CDR3 length: 14 residues. Germline V gives CDR1 MNHNS, CDR2 SASEGT. V shed 5 bases and J shed 6 bases, with 14 bases lying between them. CDR3 nucleotides: TGTGCCAGCAGTTCTCCAGGGGACGGTCAGCCCCAGCATTTT. It translates to CASSSPGDGQPQHF.

This chain joins TRBV27 and TRBJ2-1; D unresolved. Trimming shortened V by 4 bases and J by 0 bases, and 7 bases separated the two germline ends. The CDR3 loop spans 14 amino acids. Per germline, CDR1 MNHEY and CDR2 SMNVEV (reference sequence). CDR3 sequence (DNA): TGTGCCAGCAGTTCCCTACGCTCCTACAATGAGCAGTTCTTC. This codes for CASSSLRSYNEQFF.

V gene TRBV9 combines with J gene TRBJ2-1, with 10 positions matching TRBD1. Germline trimming cut 3 bases from V and 2 bases from J; bases unmatched to any gene: 2. The CDR3 is 15 residues long. Germline V gives CDR1 SGDLS, CDR2 YYNGEE. The CDR3 DNA is TGTGCCAGCAGCGCCGGACAGGGGGCCTACAATGAGCAGTTCTTC. Amino acids: CASSAGQGAYNEQFF.

J is TRBJ1-1 and V is TRBV4-1; D is perhaps TRBD1 (5 bases). Germline loops: CDR1 MGHRA, CDR2 YSYEKL. The CDR3 runs to 15 residues. Trimming shortened V by 0 bases and J by 4 bases, and 12 bases separated the two germline ends. CDR3 in DNA: TGCGCCAGCAGCCAAGAGCAGGGCCAGGGCACTGAAGCTTTCTTT. It codes for CASSQEQGQGTEAFF.

The J gene is TRBJ2-7, the V gene TRBV11-1, with D tentatively TRBD2 (5 bases). V was shortened by 0 bases and J by 3 bases, with 9 bases between the two germline ends. CDR1 SGHAT and CDR2 FQDESV come from the germline V gene (reference sequence). The CDR3 sequence is 14 residues long. The CDR3 DNA is TGTGCCAGCAGCTTAGCCGGGAAAAACTACGAGCAGTACTTC. This sequence encodes CASSLAGKNYEQYF.

As DNA, the CDR3 is TGCACCAGCAGCCAGGGGGCTCTAAGCCAGCCCCAGCATTTT. Translated: CTSSQGALSQPQHF. The chain has TRBV1 and TRBJ1-5; TRBD1 reflects the table's D call only, with no check against the DNA. TRBV1 is annotated as a pseudogene. The CDR3 consists of 14 residues.

This chain links TRBV10-2 with TRBJ2-5; no definite D call. CDR1 and CDR2 from the germline V gene are WSHSY and SAAADI. CDR3 length equals 13 residues. V shed 2 bases and J shed 1 base, with 5 bases lying between them. CDR3 amino acids: CASSEDTQETQYF. For the CDR3, the DNA is TGCGCCAGCAGTGAGGACACCCAAGAGACCCAGTACTTC.

This clone was detected only once. The chain combines TRBV25-1 with TRBJ1-4, with TRBD1 identical over 9 bases. Germline loops: CDR1 MGHDK, CDR2 SYGVNS. After removal of 7 bases from V and 3 bases from J, the junction contained 15 bases not matched to a gene. The CDR3 totals 18 residues. The DNA of the CDR3 is TGTGCCAGCACCCGGGACAGGGCTTTTGCGCTCGCTAATGAAAAACTGTTTTTT. This gives the protein CASTRDRAFALANEKLFF.

This clone was seen a handful of times. The chain carries TRBV5-1 and TRBJ2-1; 13 nucleotides line up with TRBD2. The CDR3 has 17 amino acids. With V trimmed by 4 bases and J by 4 bases, 8 bases remained unmatched. Germline V CDR1 and CDR2: SGHRS, YFSETQ. For the CDR3, the DNA is TGCGCCAGCAGCCAATGGACTAGCGGGAGAAGTTACAATGAGCAGTTCTTC. Residues: CASSQWTSGRSYNEQFF.

CDR3 region: CASSIGWTSGIRAPTYNEQFF. For the CDR3, the DNA is TGTGCCAGTAGTATAGGGTGGACTAGCGGGATAAGAGCGCCAACCTACAATGAGCAGTTCTTC. This chain joins TRBV19 and TRBJ2-1; 12 bases line up with TRBD2. CDR1 is LNHDA, CDR2 SQIVND, per germline (reference sequence). The CDR3 consists of 21 residues. J was trimmed by 2 bases and V by 1 base; bases with no gene match: 15.

V is TRBV10-1 and J is TRBJ1-1; weak D call: TRBD1 (5 bases). Germline loops: CDR1 WNHNN, CDR2 SYGVQD (reference sequence). V gave up 0 bases and J gave up 4 bases, with 9 bases separating them. The CDR3 extends over 14 amino acids. This chain's CDR3 is CASSESQGPTEAFF. The CDR3 region has the DNA TGCGCCAGCAGTGAGTCGCAGGGTCCCACTGAAGCTTTCTTT.

V and J are TRBV6-1 and TRBJ1-5, with D uncertain. Trimming removed 3 bases from V and 3 bases from J, with 12 bases in between. The CDR3 spans 15 residues. In germline, CDR1 is MNHNS, CDR2 SASEGT. The CDR3 spells CASSDMGGPNQPQHF. The CDR3, as DNA: TGTGCCAGCAGTGATATGGGAGGGCCCAATCAGCCCCAGCATTTT.

The count of this clone is one. The rearrangement uses TRBV18 and TRBJ2-5, with TRBD1 matching over 7 bases. The trim removed 1 base at V and 1 base at J, leaving 3 bases unmatched. The CDR3 consists of 15 residues. Germline V gives CDR1 KGHSH, CDR2 LQKENI. The CDR3 reads CASSPQGAFQETQYF. The CDR3 DNA is TGTGCCAGCTCACCACAGGGGGCGTTCCAAGAGACCCAGTACTTC.

A remark on this clone: Additional DNA sequences in this sample encode the identical CDR3. The chain couples TRBV9 to TRBJ2-3, with D uncertain. The CDR3 is made up of 12 amino acids. Looked up from germline, CDR1 is SGDLS and CDR2 is YYNGEE. V dropped 3 bases and J dropped 3 bases, with 5 bases sitting between them. The CDR3 is CASSARTDTQYF. CDR3 DNA sequence: TGTGCCAGCAGCGCGCGGACAGATACGCAGTATTTT.

The gene calls are TRBV4-1 and TRBJ2-1; 9 nucleotides line up with TRBD2. V dropped 6 bases and J dropped 7; count of bases not matched to a gene: 7. CDR3 length equals 14 residues. Germline V gene data show CDR1 as MGHRA and CDR2 as YSYEKL. The CDR3 here is CASRDSGSRNEQFF. CDR3 nucleotide sequence: TGCGCCAGCAGAGATAGCGGGAGTAGAAATGAGCAGTTCTTC.

The chain joins TRBV29-1 to TRBJ2-7, with D possibly being TRBD1 (6 bases). The V gene's germline CDR1 is SQVTM and CDR2 ANQGSEA. V gave up 0 bases and J gave up 2 bases, with 11 bases separating them. The CDR3 spans 14 residues. CDR3: CSVEEGAGTYEQYF. The CDR3, as DNA: TGCAGCGTTGAAGAGGGGGCAGGGACCTACGAGCAGTACTTC.

This clone has more than one count but fewer than ten. This chain links TRBV9 with TRBJ2-7; 9 positions match TRBD1. Looked up from germline, CDR1 is SGDLS and CDR2 is YYNGEE. The CDR3 is 16 residues long. After removal of 4 bases from V and 0 bases from J, the junction contained 8 bases not matched to a gene. The CDR3 DNA reads as TGTGCCAGCAGCAAGTTGGGGGACAGGGCCTCCTACGAGCAGTACTTC. Its protein is CASSKLGDRASYEQYF.

The V call is TRBV13, the J call TRBJ2-7, with 8 bases lining up with TRBD2. CDR3 length: 18 residues. J was trimmed by 3 bases and V by 5 bases; bases with no gene match: 18. Looked up from germline, CDR1 is PRHDT and CDR2 is FYEKMQ (reference sequence). The CDR3 nucleotides read TGTGCCAGCAGCAGCCGGGGGGGGGCTAGCGGGTACCTCTACGAGCAGTACTTC. As protein: CASSSRGGASGYLYEQYF.

The rearrangement joins TRBV9 to TRBJ2-6, with D tentatively TRBD1 (6 bases). The germline gives CDR1 SGDLS, CDR2 YYNGEE. There are 18 residues in the CDR3. Trimming removed 4 bases at V and 0 bases at J, with 17 bases between. Here the CDR3 DNA reads TGTGCCAGCAGCCCCCGACAGGCCCCTAGCTCTGGGGCCAACGTCCTGACTTTC. Translating it yields CASSPRQAPSSGANVLTF.

The rearrangement joins TRBV25-1 to TRBJ1-5; perhaps TRBD1 as D (6 bases). The CDR3 runs to 17 residues. Looked up from germline, CDR1 is MGHDK and CDR2 is SYGVNS. The V end was cut by 3 bases, the J end by 0 bases, with 15 bases between. The DNA for the CDR3 is TGTGCCAGCAGTGATCCAGGACAGACATATAGCAATCAGCCCCAGCATTTT. Translated, it gives CASSDPGQTYSNQPQHF.

The V gene is TRBV7-9, the J gene TRBJ1-1; a weak D match, TRBD1 (6 bases). V shed 11 bases and J shed 2 bases, with 21 bases lying between them. This CDR3 spans 15 amino acids. Germline CDR1 is SEHNR and CDR2 is FQNEAQ (reference sequence). The CDR3 is CAGVITGLTNTEAFF. The CDR3 DNA follows: TGTGCCGGAGTGATAACAGGGCTAACAAACACTGAAGCTTTCTTT.

This clone was detected once. The rearrangement uses TRBV4-2 and TRBJ2-5, with 9 bases fitting TRBD2. Trimming at V came to 1 base and at J to 5 bases, leaving 11 bases not matched to a gene. The CDR3 is 17 residues long. Per the germline V gene, CDR1 is LGHNA and CDR2 is YNFKEQ. The CDR3 DNA sequence: TGTGCCAGCAGCCAAGGCCAACTAGCGGGCCGGTCCGAGACCCAGTACTTC. Its protein product is CASSQGQLAGRSETQYF.

This clone was picked up one time. This chain joins TRBV4-1 and TRBJ2-3; 7 nucleotides agree with TRBD2. This CDR3 has 14 amino acids. Germline CDR1 is MGHRA and CDR2 is YSYEKL. V gave up 4 bases and J gave up 1 base; unmatched junction bases: 2. CDR3 in amino acids: CASSPGRGTDTQYF. CDR3 DNA: TGCGCCAGCAGCCCAGGGAGGGGCACAGATACGCAGTATTTT.

The chain carries TRBV7-6 and TRBJ1-3; the match to TRBD1 covers 7 bases. The germline CDR1 and CDR2 sequences are SGHVS and FNYEAQ. The CDR3 is 16 amino acids. The ends lost 2 bases at V and 0 bases at J; junction bases unmatched: 4. The CDR3 DNA sequence: TGTGCCAGCAGCTTACGGGACAGCCGCTCTGGAAACACCATATATTTT. This sequence encodes CASSLRDSRSGNTIYF.

This chain links TRBV6-5 with TRBJ1-1, with D possibly matching TRBD1 (5 bases). V shed 2 bases and J shed 4 bases, with 17 bases lying between them. The CDR3 is 16 residues long. Germline CDR1 MNHEY, CDR2 SVGAGI. Here the CDR3 reads CASSYTGLGGSTEAFF. The CDR3 DNA is TGTGCCAGCAGTTACACGGGACTCGGAGGTTCCACTGAAGCTTTCTTT.

V and J are TRBV5-1 and TRBJ2-1; D possibly corresponds to TRBD1 (5 bases). CDR3 size: 15 residues. Germline V gives CDR1 SGHRS, CDR2 YFSETQ. Trimming left V 0 bases short and J 4 bases short, with 11 bases between. The DNA for the CDR3 is TGCGCCAGCAGCTTGGCCCCGACAGATTACAATGAGCAGTTCTTC. Translated, it gives CASSLAPTDYNEQFF.

The chain joins TRBV7-2 to TRBJ2-7; 8 bases are a match to TRBD1. The germline V gene encodes CDR1 SGHTA and CDR2 FQGNSA. V shed 5 bases, J shed 0 bases, and the junction held 15 bases outside the gene matches. The CDR3 length is 18 residues. CDR3 nucleotide sequence: TGTGCCAGCAGCGGATCCGGGACAGGCCAGGAAAGCTCCTACGAGCAGTACTTC. This sequence encodes CASSGSGTGQESSYEQYF.

This clone was detected only once. The chain employs TRBV6-6 and TRBJ2-7; D gene unclear. V was pared by 7 bases and J by 0 bases, with 10 bases between. CDR1 is MNHNY and CDR2 is SVGAGI in the germline V gene (reference sequence). The length of the CDR3 is 13 residues. The CDR3 is CASTRSYSYEQYF. The CDR3 bases are TGTGCCAGCACCAGGTCTTACTCCTACGAGCAGTACTTC.